This T cell receptor beta chain came from a study of blood T cells in healthy people across ages. Study-wide points: As age increased, TCR beta diversity per million T cells fell in a roughly linear fashion. Diversity of TCR beta correlated strongly with naive T cell percentage.

This clonotype came up a few times. Its antigen is unknown. A second roughly 6 to 11 cycle PCR used barcoded and J-beta primers. TCRdb re-derived calls from the 5' RACE reads in MiXCR, one entry per CDR3 protein. The data show about 570,000 distinct CDR3 sequences, roughly a quarter seen once. The germline gives CDR1 LGHNA, CDR2 YSLEER. Deletions cut 4 bases from V and 13 bases from J, with 13 bases between. This CDR3 contains 12 residues. Extractions gave at least 6 micrograms of total RNA per sample. The sample was blood. The rearrangement links TRBV4-3 to TRBJ1-4; D is unresolved. This clonotype was sampled from a woman aged 70 to 79 in good health. CDR3 sequence: CASSRDWTRLFF. CDR3 nucleotide sequence: TGCGCCAGCAGCCGGGATTGGACCAGACTGTTTTTT.